This T cell receptor (beta chain) stems from a study of blood T cell repertoires in COVID-19. Study in general: Acute and convalescent COVID-19 samples came from the United States, Italy and Spain.

Produced via immunoSEQ multiplex PCR; TCRdb's table is partial and in-frame only. The sample has 150,000 to 180,000 clones, approximately 83% seen once. Trimming took 2 bases from V and 2 from J, leaving 6 bases between them. The germline gives CDR1 MNHEY, CDR2 SVGAGI. This CDR3 comprises 13 residues. What was sequenced was peripheral blood. The clonotype originates from an older woman with COVID-19, enrolled during active disease. This chain uses TRBV6-5 with TRBJ1-2; unclear D gene. CDR3 protein: CASSYSLNYGYTF. The CDR3 DNA reads TGTGCCAGCAGTTACAGCCTGAACTATGGCTACACCTTC.